Shown below are 8 T cell receptor delta chains from a single sample sequenced in a study of gamma-delta chains in newborns, infants, children (dated by TCRdb to the late 2010s). Sequencing took place on an Illumina MiSeq. Clonotypes were called again by TCRdb from the public reads via CATT, and duplicate nucleotide sequences were then merged into one entry. In this sample the table shows some 4,300 delta-chain clones, over 3% of which occur a single time. The ten largest make up about an eighth of the sample. Sequencing was performed on blood. The receptors shown here come from a child who was a newborn, infant or young child, either healthy, febrile or measles-vaccinated (not recorded which).

This clone came up a few times. This DNA's translation differs at residue 11 from TCRdb's protein, which comes from a much larger clone; a read error is likely, and the protein shown is translated from the DNA. The V gene is TRDV2, the J gene TRDJ3; 8 positions match TRDD3. The CDR3 extends over 16 amino acids. Germline V lookup: CDR1 GEAIGNYY, CDR2 EKD. CDR3 in amino acids: CACDTWGIWDSRQMFF. In DNA form, the CDR3 reads TGTGCCTGTGACACCTGGGGGATTTGGGACTCCCGACAGATGTTTTTC.

This clone is medium-sized in the sample. V gene TRDV2 combines with J gene TRDJ3; possible D gene TRDD3, 6 bases. CDR3 length: 17 residues. Germline CDR1 and CDR2: GEAIGNYY and EKD. V dropped 0 bases and J dropped 0 bases, with 8 bases sitting between them. In DNA, the CDR3 is TGTGCCTGTGACACCACTGGGTACTCCTGGGACACCCGACAGATGTTTTTC. This codes for CACDTTGYSWDTRQMFF.

As for this clone: TCRdb pairs this DNA with a much larger clone's protein that differs at residue 3, likely a read error; the protein shown was translated from the DNA. This chain connects TRDV2 to TRDJ3; a weak D match, TRDD3 (5 bases). Germline V lookup: CDR1 GEAIGNYY, CDR2 EKD. The length of the CDR3 is 16 residues. In nucleotides, the CDR3 is TGTGCCCGTGACACCGTCGGATACTGGGACACCCGACAGATGTTTTTC. Translated, it gives CARDTVGYWDTRQMFF.

In this sample, this clone is medium-sized. The sample has other DNA sequences that encode this CDR3 too. The chain carries TRDV2 and TRDJ3, with TRDD3 identical over 8 bases. The CDR3 is 19 residues long. Germline CDR1 reads GEAIGNYY; CDR2 reads EKD. With 0 bases clipped from V and 0 bases from J, the junction kept 6 bases outside the gene matches. For the CDR3, the DNA is TGTGCCTGTGACACCGTTTGGGGGATCCGCTCCTGGGACACCCGACAGATGTTTTTC. Its protein is CACDTVWGIRSWDTRQMFF.

This clone was picked up a small number of times. A read error is likely here: a far larger clone is one base away. V usage is TRDV2 and J usage is TRDJ3; the D call may be TRDD2 or TRDD3 (5 bases each). Germline loops: CDR1 GEAIGNYY, CDR2 EKD. Trimming pared 3 bases from V and 0 bases from J, leaving 17 bases between. The CDR3 is 19 residues long. CDR3 nucleotide sequence: TGTGCCTGTGACGCCTACTGGAGGCCTAGCTCCTGGGACACCCGACAGATGTTTTTC. Protein: CACDAYWRPSSWDTRQMFF.

A few counts support this clone. The protein in TCRdb stems from a much larger clone and differs at residue 5 from this DNA's translation, likely a read error; here the protein is translated from the DNA. CDR3 loop: CALGGCLTGIQYTDKLIF. The CDR3 nucleotides read TGTGCTCTTGGGGGTTGTTTGACTGGGATCCAGTACACCGATAAACTCATCTTT. The V call is TRDV1, the J call TRDJ1; TRDD3 might be the D (6 bases). The CDR3 loop spans 18 amino acids. Per the germline V gene, CDR1 is TSWWSYY and CDR2 is QGS. V lost 4 bases and J 0 bases, leaving 21 bases between the germline ends.

This clone was picked up a small number of times. The protein that TCRdb holds for this DNA derives from a much larger clone and differs from the translated DNA at residue 12, which likely indicates a read error; the protein shown here is translated from the DNA. The rearrangement joins TRDV2 to TRDJ3; TRDD3 matches 9 bases. The trim removed 1 base at V and 2 bases at J, leaving 11 bases unmatched. This CDR3 has 20 amino acids. The germline V gene encodes CDR1 GEAIGNYY and CDR2 EKD. The chain's CDR3 is CACDTMTGGPSPWDTRQMFF. In nucleotides, the CDR3 is TGTGCCTGTGACACAATGACTGGGGGACCGAGCCCCTGGGACACCCGACAGATGTTTTTC.

This clone showed up just a few times. A read error is possible here, since a much larger clone lies one base away. V usage is TRDV1 and J usage is TRDJ2, with 7 bases that match TRDD3. Germline trimming cut 4 bases from V and 3 bases from J; bases unmatched to any gene: 26. The CDR3 extends over 22 amino acids. The germline V gene has CDR1 TSWWSYY and CDR2 QGS. DNA of the CDR3: TGTGCTCTTGGGGGACTCCCACTACAGCTGGGGGTACCCTCTATTGTGACAGCACAACTCTTCTTT. Its translation: CALGGLPLQLGVPSIVTAQLFF.